Listed below are T cell receptor beta chains from one sample, sequenced in a study of blood T cell repertoires in COVID-19. The assay was immunoSEQ multiplex PCR, and TCRdb's table has in-frame clones only and misses some. Among approximately 260,000 clones listed, roughly 89% were seen once. Sequencing was done on a sample of peripheral blood. The receptors were sampled from a middle-aged woman who had recovered from COVID-19. Each CDR3 is given with its conserved first and last residue. The D gene is left open where the match is weak. Expanded clones get a size class; other rows say once, few or many, or leave the size out.

CDR3nt | CDR3aa | abundance | d_gene | j_gene | v_gene
TGTGCCAGCAGCGGGACCAGGGGGCAAACTGGAAACACCATATATTTT | CASSGTRGQTGNTIYF | NA | TRBD1 | TRBJ1-3 | TRBV9
TGTGCCAGCAGTTTATCTTCGACAGGGGGCAATGAGCAGTTCTTC | CASSLSSTGGNEQFF | few | TRBD1 | TRBJ2-1 | TRBV27
TGTGCCAGCAGCCAAGGGACAGCTAATAATTCACCCCTCCACTTT | CASSQGTANNSPLHF | NA | TRBD1 | TRBJ1-6 | TRBV7-2
TGTGCCAGTAGTATTGGTAATAGCAAAAACATTCAGTACTTC | CASSIGNSKNIQYF | once | NA | TRBJ2-4 | TRBV19
TGTGCCAGCAGTTACTGGGCAGCGAACACCGGGGAGCTGTTTTTT | CASSYWAANTGELFF | NA | NA | TRBJ2-2 | TRBV6-5
TGCAGTGCTACAGGGGGCACTGAAGCTTTCTTT | CSATGGTEAFF | NA | TRBD1 | TRBJ1-1 | TRBV20-1
TGCGCCAGCGGGACAGGGTTACAAGGGACCCAGTACTTC | CASGTGLQGTQYF | once | TRBD1 | TRBJ2-5 | TRBV5-1
TGTGCCACCAGTGACCGGGACAGTTCATCCCAGCCCCAGCATTTT | CATSDRDSSSQPQHF | NA | TRBD1 | TRBJ1-5 | TRBV24-1
TGTGCCAGCAGCTTAGAGGTGCGGCGAGGCTTGGGAAACATTCAGTACTTC | CASSLEVRRGLGNIQYF | NA | NA | TRBJ2-4 | TRBV7-2
TGTGCCAGTAGTATCGAAAGGGAGGACTATGGCTACACCTTC | CASSIEREDYGYTF | NA | NA | TRBJ1-2 | TRBV19
TGTGCTATACGGGGGGCATCAGAGACCCAGTACTTC | CAIRGASETQYF | NA | NA | TRBJ2-5 | TRBV10-3
TGTGCCACCAGTGATACCACAGCGGGGAGTCCCTACAATGAGCAGTTCTTC | CATSDTTAGSPYNEQFF | once | TRBD2 | TRBJ2-1 | TRBV24-1
TGTGCCAGCTCGACGGGACAGGGGAACCGGAATCAGCCCCAGCATTTT | CASSTGQGNRNQPQHF | NA | TRBD1 | TRBJ1-5 | TRBV18
TGCGCCAGCAAAATAGCGCAGAACACCGGGGAGCTGTTTTTT | CASKIAQNTGELFF | NA | NA | TRBJ2-2 | TRBV5-1
TGTGCCAGCACCCAGGGGGACTCCTTTAACTATGGCTACACCTTC | CASTQGDSFNYGYTF | NA | TRBD1 | TRBJ1-2 | TRBV25-1
TGTGCCAGTAAGGTGGGGGCGGGAGAGACCCAGTACTTC | CASKVGAGETQYF | NA | NA | TRBJ2-5 | TRBV19
TGTGCCAGCAGCCACGACAGAAACTATGGCTACACCTTC | CASSHDRNYGYTF | once | NA | TRBJ1-2 | TRBV3-1/TRBV3-2
TGTGCCAGCAGCTTAGTGGAGGGAAATGGCTACACCTTC | CASSLVEGNGYTF | NA | NA | TRBJ1-2 | TRBV7-2
TGTGCCAGCAGTGATGTCCAGGGAAATTCACCCCTCCACTTT | CASSDVQGNSPLHF | NA | NA | TRBJ1-6 | TRBV25-1
TGCGCCAGCAGCTTGGAAGTGATTAGCGGGGGGCTTGAGCAGTTCTTC | CASSLEVISGGLEQFF | once | TRBD2 | TRBJ2-1 | TRBV5-1
TGTGCCAGCAGACACTTAAAGGGGCGCCGAACCGGGGAGCTGTTTTTT | CASRHLKGRRTGELFF | NA | NA | TRBJ2-2 | TRBV11-2
TGCGCCAGCAGCCAAGATATTGAGCAGTTCTTC | CASSQDIEQFF | few | NA | TRBJ2-1 | TRBV4-1
TGCAGTGCCAGCCAAGAGACCCAGTACTTC | CSASQETQYF | NA | NA | TRBJ2-5 | TRBV20-1
TGTGCCTTTTGCGAGGGATATAATTCACCCCTCCACTTT | CAFCEGYNSPLHF | NA | NA | TRBJ1-6 | TRBV30
TGTGCCAGCAGGGGGAGAGTTGAAGCTTTCTTT | CASRGRVEAFF | NA | NA | TRBJ1-1 | TRBV6-5
TGTGCCAGCTCACGGAGCCACAATGAGCAGTTCTTC | CASSRSHNEQFF | NA | NA | TRBJ2-1 | TRBV18
TGTGCCAGCACCCCCGCTAGCGGGACTATTTACACAGATACGCAGTATTTT | CASTPASGTIYTDTQYF | once | TRBD2 | TRBJ2-3 | TRBV5-8
TGTGCCAGCTCAAACATAAGCTCTGGAAACACCATATATTTT | CASSNISSGNTIYF | few | NA | TRBJ1-3 | TRBV18
TGTGCCAGCAGCTTAGTACGGGCGGGGAATTACAATGAGCAGTTCTTC | CASSLVRAGNYNEQFF | NA | NA | TRBJ2-1 | TRBV11-2
TGTGCCAGCACTCCCTCGCAGGGCTATGGCTACACCTTC | CASTPSQGYGYTF | NA | NA | TRBJ1-2 | TRBV28
TGTGCCAGCACCGGGACAGGGGGTGAAAAACTGTTTTTT | CASTGTGGEKLFF | NA | TRBD1 | TRBJ1-4 | TRBV19
TGTGCCACCAGTGGAAGGCGCAGGGGGAATCAAGAGACCCAGTACTTC | CATSGRRRGNQETQYF | NA | TRBD1 | TRBJ2-5 | TRBV24-1
TGTGCCAGCAGTATCTCCCAACTCACAGATACGCAGTATTTT | CASSISQLTDTQYF | NA | NA | TRBJ2-3 | TRBV2
TGTGCCAGCGGGAGGACCGGGTCCCTGGGTTCACCCCTCCACTTT | CASGRTGSLGSPLHF | NA | NA | TRBJ1-6 | TRBV13
TGTGCCAGTAGTGCGCCCGGGACAGGACAAGAGACCCAGTACTTC | CASSAPGTGQETQYF | NA | TRBD1 | TRBJ2-5 | TRBV19
TGTGCCAGTTCCAGGGGACCCGGGGAGCTGTTTTTT | CASSRGPGELFF | NA | NA | TRBJ2-2 | TRBV2
TGCGCCAGCAGCCAAGTGATCCGGACAGGGGCGAACACCGGGGAGCTGTTTTTT | CASSQVIRTGANTGELFF | NA | TRBD1 | TRBJ2-2 | TRBV4-1
TGTGCCAGCAGTGACGGGGGGACTGAAGCTTTCTTT | CASSDGGTEAFF | NA | NA | TRBJ1-1 | TRBV6-2/TRBV6-3
TGTGCCAGCAGCCTCACAGGGGCGAACTATGGCTACACCTTC | CASSLTGANYGYTF | NA | TRBD1 | TRBJ1-2 | TRBV6-2/TRBV6-3
TGCGCCAGCAGCTTAAGGACAGGGGGGACTAGTCCCACAGATACGCAGTATTTT | CASSLRTGGTSPTDTQYF | few | TRBD1 | TRBJ2-3 | TRBV5-1
TGTGCCAGCAGTCTAGGCGGCCAGGGTCACGAAAAACTGTTTTTT | CASSLGGQGHEKLFF | NA | NA | TRBJ1-4 | TRBV28
TGTGCCAGCAGCTTAGGACAAGCGGAGACCCAGTACTTC | CASSLGQAETQYF | NA | NA | TRBJ2-5 | TRBV13
TGTGCCAGCAGAGGAGGGGGGGCCGGGGCCAACGTCCTGACTTTC | CASRGGGAGANVLTF | once | NA | TRBJ2-6 | TRBV6-5
TGTGCCAGTAGTATACTTCCGGGCTACGAGCAGTACTTC | CASSILPGYEQYF | NA | NA | TRBJ2-7 | TRBV19
TGTGCCAGCAGCCTTCCTGGGGCAGGAGCGGGTAATGAGCAGTTCTTC | CASSLPGAGAGNEQFF | NA | NA | TRBJ2-1 | TRBV28
TGTGCCAGCAGCATCCACACGGGGGACAGGGGTACAGATACGCAGTATTTT | CASSIHTGDRGTDTQYF | NA | TRBD1 | TRBJ2-3 | TRBV7-3
TGTGCCAGCACCCCAGGTCAAGGCAGCCAAAACATTCAGTACTTC | CASTPGQGSQNIQYF | NA | NA | TRBJ2-4 | TRBV2
TGTGCCAGCAGCTCCCTTACCGGGGACACGGATTATGGCTACACCTTC | CASSSLTGDTDYGYTF | NA | NA | TRBJ1-2 | TRBV7-8
TGTGCCTGGAGTATTGGTAGGGAGGCCCAGCATTTT | CAWSIGREAQHF | NA | NA | TRBJ1-5 | TRBV30
TGTGCCAGTAGACCCACAGGGGTCCGGGAGACCCAGTACTTC | CASRPTGVRETQYF | NA | TRBD1 | TRBJ2-5 | TRBV19
TGCGCCAGCAGTGAACATTGGGGTCGGGGTTCTGAAGCTTTCTTT | CASSEHWGRGSEAFF | NA | NA | TRBJ1-1 | TRBV10-2
TGTGCCAGCAGTTCTAGGTCCTATGGCTACACCTTC | CASSSRSYGYTF | NA | NA | TRBJ1-2 | TRBV28
TGTGCCAGCAGTGGCCTACCTAGTGCAGATAGCAGGGGGCGCGGTGAAGCTTTCTTT | CASSGLPSADSRGRGEAFF | NA | TRBD1 | TRBJ1-1 | TRBV2
TGTGGGATACAGGGGAGAAACACCGGGGAGCTGTTTTTT | CGIQGRNTGELFF | many | TRBD1 | TRBJ2-2 | TRBV28
TGTGCCAGCAGCTTAGGCCGGAGCACAGATACGCAGTATTTT | CASSLGRSTDTQYF | NA | NA | TRBJ2-3 | TRBV11-3